Listed below are T cell receptor beta chains from one sample, sequenced in a study of T cells after yellow fever vaccination. Using its own MiXCR run on the 5' RACE reads, TCRdb lists one record per CDR3 protein. Here the sample spans 95,000 to 100,000 distinct CDR3 sequences, under 6.5% being singletons. The sequenced sample was CD8+ T cells sorted from PBMCs, obtained 10 days after the yellow fever booster vaccination. The receptors come from a man younger than 30 who received the YFV17D yellow fever vaccine. Each CDR3 is given with its conserved first and last residue. A D gene is named only where the DNA matches it firmly. The size of a clone is reported for some rows only, either as once, few or many, or as a class for expanded clones.

J gene	V gene	clone size	D gene	CDR3 protein	CDR3 DNA
TRBJ1-1	TRBV7-9	-	TRBD1	CASSLVGQGGAFF	TGTGCCAGCAGCTTAGTGGGACAGGGAGGTGCTTTCTTT
TRBJ2-4	TRBV4-1	-	-	CASSQGLWGAKNIQYF	TGCGCCAGCAGCCAAGGGCTTTGGGGGGCCAAAAACATTCAGTACTTC
TRBJ2-2	TRBV4-3	few	TRBD2	CASSQDRTSGGGTGELFF	TGCGCCAGCAGCCAAGATCGTACTAGCGGGGGAGGGACCGGGGAGCTGTTTTTT
TRBJ1-3	TRBV7-6	few	-	CASSLASGSGNTIYF	TGTGCCAGCAGCTTAGCGTCGGGGTCTGGAAACACCATATATTTT
TRBJ1-2	TRBV18	many	-	CASSPHNYGYTF	TGTGCCAGCTCACCTCACAACTATGGCTACACCTTC
TRBJ1-2	TRBV4-3	-	-	CASSRPGQPNYGYTF	TGCGCCAGCAGCCGACCCGGACAGCCCAACTATGGCTACACCTTC
TRBJ2-7	TRBV5-5	many	TRBD1	CASSLEAGGDYYEQYF	TGTGCCAGCAGCTTGGAGGCAGGGGGCGACTACTACGAGCAGTACTTC
TRBJ2-1	TRBV7-3	few	-	CASSPDGSYNEQFF	TGTGCCAGCAGCCCCGACGGCTCCTACAATGAGCAGTTCTTC
TRBJ2-5	TRBV5-1	many	-	CASSLTKPNQETQYF	TGCGCCAGCAGCTTGACCAAGCCCAACCAAGAGACCCAGTACTTC
TRBJ2-5	TRBV29-1	few	-	CSVPEGPTQETQYF	TGCAGCGTTCCGGAGGGACCGACCCAAGAGACCCAGTACTTC
TRBJ1-5	TRBV21-1	-	-	CASSKGPRGSNQPQHF	TGTGCCAGCAGCAAAGGTCCCAGGGGGAGCAATCAGCCCCAGCATTTT
TRBJ2-7	TRBV14	-	-	CASSLGYYEQYF	TGTGCCAGCAGTTTGGGCTATTACGAGCAGTACTTC
TRBJ2-7	TRBV4-1	-	-	CASSLPGGGTEQYF	TGCGCCAGCAGCCTCCCGGGTGGGGGCACCGAGCAGTACTTC
TRBJ2-3	TRBV27	-	TRBD2	CASRGGTSGRRDTQYF	TGTGCCAGCAGAGGAGGGACTAGCGGCCGAAGAGATACGCAGTATTTT
TRBJ1-2	TRBV12-3/TRBV12-4	many	-	CASSSHGHGYTF	TGTGCCAGCAGTTCCCACGGACATGGCTACACCTTC
TRBJ1-1	TRBV29-1	few	-	CSASAAMNTEAFF	TGCAGCGCCAGCGCGGCAATGAACACTGAAGCTTTCTTT
TRBJ1-1	TRBV5-1	-	-	CASSLGVGGILMNTEAFF	TGCGCCAGCAGCTTGGGCGTCGGGGGCATCTTAATGAACACTGAAGCTTTCTTT
TRBJ1-2	TRBV5-1	few	-	CASSLDQGTDYGYTF	TGCGCCAGCAGCTTGGATCAGGGGACTGACTATGGCTACACCTTC
TRBJ2-5	TRBV6-2/TRBV6-3	-	-	CASSYPGERSQETQYF	TGTGCCAGCAGTTACCCAGGGGAGAGAAGCCAAGAGACCCAGTACTTC
TRBJ2-7	TRBV5-4	-	-	CASSLLLGAGEQYF	TGTGCCAGCAGCTTGTTACTGGGGGCGGGGGAGCAGTACTTC
TRBJ1-2	TRBV4-3	few	-	CASSQAAGNFIYGYTF	TGCGCCAGCAGCCAAGCAGCAGGGAATTTCATCTATGGCTACACCTTC
TRBJ2-1	TRBV11-2	many	TRBD2	CASSPWTSGGNEQFF	TGTGCCAGCAGCCCCTGGACTAGCGGGGGGAATGAGCAGTTCTTC
TRBJ1-1	TRBV20-1	-	-	CSARLTTEAFF	TGCAGTGCTAGACTGACCACTGAAGCTTTCTTT
TRBJ2-4	TRBV12-3/TRBV12-4	-	-	CASRVDSRIQYF	TGTGCCAGCAGGGTAGACAGCCGCATTCAGTACTTC
TRBJ1-3	TRBV7-9	few	TRBD1	CASSSTGGSGNTIYF	TGTGCCAGCAGCTCCACAGGGGGCTCTGGAAACACCATATATTTT
TRBJ1-5	TRBV4-1	few	-	CASSQDRRANQPQHF	TGCGCCAGCAGCCAAGATCGGAGGGCTAATCAGCCCCAGCATTTT
TRBJ1-5	TRBV19	once	-	CASSGTPSGNQPQHF	TGTGCCAGTAGTGGAACACCTTCGGGCAATCAGCCCCAGCATTTT
TRBJ2-1	TRBV7-2	many	TRBD1	CASSLDSGTGYNEQFF	TGTGCCAGCAGCTTAGACTCCGGGACAGGGTACAATGAGCAGTTCTTC
TRBJ2-1	TRBV7-6	many	-	CASSPDTYNEQFF	TGTGCCAGCAGTCCCGACACGTACAATGAGCAGTTCTTC
TRBJ2-5	TRBV7-2	few	TRBD2	CASRAILAGGETQYF	TGTGCCAGCAGAGCAATCCTAGCGGGCGGAGAGACCCAGTACTTC
TRBJ2-2	TRBV3-1	few	-	CASSSNSGTSSRNTGELFF	TGTGCCAGCAGCTCAAACTCGGGCACCAGCTCCCGGAACACCGGGGAGCTGTTTTTT
TRBJ1-1	TRBV4-3	few	-	CASSRLQGYTEAFF	TGCGCCAGCAGCCGATTACAGGGATACACTGAAGCTTTCTTT
TRBJ1-5	TRBV20-1	few	TRBD1	CSARDRGQGQPQHF	TGCAGTGCTAGGGACAGGGGGCAGGGGCAGCCCCAGCATTTT
TRBJ1-2	TRBV12-3/TRBV12-4	-	-	CASSLQGSSYGYTF	TGTGCCAGCAGTCTCCAGGGTTCTAGCTATGGCTACACCTTC
TRBJ1-1	TRBV12-3/TRBV12-4	-	-	CASSPGTVTEAFF	TGTGCCAGCAGTCCAGGGACGGTCACTGAAGCTTTCTTT
TRBJ1-1	TRBV4-3	few	-	CASSQAFRWDTEAFF	TGCGCCAGCAGCCAAGCTTTCAGGTGGGATACTGAAGCTTTCTTT
TRBJ1-1	TRBV29-1	-	-	CSVAIMSGTGAFF	TGCAGCGTTGCAATCATGAGCGGCACTGGAGCTTTCTTT
TRBJ1-2	TRBV7-9	few	-	CASSLSNYGYTF	TGTGCCAGCAGCTTAAGTAATTATGGCTACACCTTC
TRBJ1-2	TRBV7-6	few	-	CASSPSLGGDGGYTF	TGTGCCAGCAGCCCAAGTTTGGGGGGAGATGGTGGCTACACCTTC
TRBJ2-1	TRBV3-1	-	TRBD2	CASSQFGTNYNEQFF	TGTGCCAGCAGCCAGTTTGGGACTAACTACAATGAGCAGTTCTTC
TRBJ2-4	TRBV11-2	-	-	CASSLGQGGDIQYF	TGTGCCAGCAGCTTAGGACAGGGAGGGGACATTCAGTACTTC